This T cell receptor (beta chain) was retrieved from a study of Ad26.COV2.S vaccination and SARS-CoV-2 variants. Turning to the study itself: The COV1001 Ad26.COV2.S trial arm included the donor. Donor got 5x10^10 or 1x10^11 viral particles of Ad26.COV2.S.

Noted treatment: some 20 received Ad26.COV2.S at low or high dose, single or two shots; roughly five received placebo; per-sample allocation not given. Vaccine and placebo recipients were sampled on day 63 after the first injection. A Boston donor was an adult aged 18-55 years. The data were produced by immunoSEQ multiplex PCR, yet TCRdb's version contains in-frame clones alone and is incomplete. Among roughly 450,000 clones listed, approximately 90% were seen once. This CDR3 has 17 residues. Germline V lookup: CDR1 LGHDT, CDR2 YNNKEL (reference sequence). With V trimmed by 1 base and J by 4 bases, 10 bases remained unmatched.

The sequences come from peripheral blood, collected in a trial of Ad26.COV2.S vaccine versus placebo. The sequence was collected from a person aged 18-60 years who received the Ad26.COV2.S COVID-19 vaccine or a placebo. The chain joins TRBV3-1 (or the pseudogene TRBV3-2) to TRBJ2-5; 9 nucleotides align to TRBD2. CDR3 sequence reads: CASSQVSPSGTRETQYF. As DNA, the CDR3 is TGTGCCAGCAGCCAAGTTTCCCCTAGCGGGACCCGAGAGACCCAGTACTTC.